The 31 T cell receptor beta chains below all came from one sample that was sequenced in a study of OX40 agonist ivuxolimab in advanced cancers. Measured with immunoSEQ multiplex PCR; TCRdb has only the in-frame clones, and not every one. This table holds 70,000 or so clones, about four fifths found once. The material was CD4+ or CD8+ T cells sorted from blood, obtained in a trial of the OX40 agonist ivuxolimab. All receptors come from an adult with an advanced solid tumor such as melanoma, head and neck, liver or kidney cancer.

The chain uses TRBV7-2 and TRBJ2-5, with a weak D call TRBD2 (6 bases). Between the trimmed V and J ends, which lost 5 bases and 1 base, there was a span of 20 bases. The length of the CDR3 is 17 residues. Looked up from germline, CDR1 is SGHTA and CDR2 is FQGNSA. In DNA form, the CDR3 reads TGTGCCAGCAGCCGCCAAGGTTCGAGGGACTCCCAAGAGACCCAGTACTTC. Its protein product is CASSRQGSRDSQETQYF.

V is TRBV6-5 and J is TRBJ1-5; 12 positions agree with TRBD1. V shed 5 bases and J 8 bases; nucleotides not matched to a gene: 7. Germline CDR1 reads MNHEY; CDR2 reads SVGAGI. The CDR3 is 15 amino acids. CDR3 sequence reads: CASSRGTGGGKPQHF. The CDR3 bases are TGTGCCAGCAGTCGAGGGACAGGGGGCGGAAAGCCCCAGCATTTT.

Here the CDR3 DNA reads TGTGCCAGCAGCCAGACACGGGGTGAGGTCGGGGAGCTGTTTTTT. As protein: CASSQTRGEVGELFF. This rearrangement joins TRBV5-6 to TRBJ2-2; tentatively, D is TRBD2 (5 bases). Germline V gene data show CDR1 as SGHDT and CDR2 as YYEEEE. Trimming shortened V by 4 bases and J by 7 bases, and 17 bases separated the two germline ends. The CDR3 contains 15 residues.

This clone was recorded at least ten times. J is TRBJ2-7 and V is TRBV4-1, with D maybe TRBD1 (5 bases). The CDR3 has 18 residues. V was pared by 2 bases and J by 3 bases, with 23 bases between. The germline V gene encodes CDR1 MGHRA and CDR2 YSYEKL. CDR3 coding DNA: TGCGCCAGCAGCCAAACCCCTTTAGGGGTCAGCCGGTACTACGAGCAGTACTTC. This encodes CASSQTPLGVSRYYEQYF.

The V gene is TRBV6-5, the J gene TRBJ1-2; D remains ambiguous. The germline gives CDR1 MNHEY, CDR2 SVGAGI. Between the trimmed V and J ends, which lost 5 bases and 3 bases, there was a span of 10 bases. This CDR3 contains 13 residues. The CDR3 region is CASSQDGYYGYTF. In nucleotides, the CDR3 is TGTGCCAGCAGTCAGGACGGCTACTATGGCTACACCTTC.

The chain combines TRBV5-6 with TRBJ2-2, with unresolved D. Germline-derived CDR1 and CDR2 are SGHDT and YYEEEE. The V end lost 3 bases, the J end lost 1 base, and 4 bases lay between the germline ends. The CDR3 contains 13 residues. CDR3 bases: TGTGCCAGCAGCTCCTTGAACACCGGGGAGCTGTTTTTT. Translating it yields CASSSLNTGELFF.

The rearrangement links TRBV6-1 to TRBJ1-3; the match to TRBD1 covers 10 bases. Germline lookup yields CDR1 MNHNS and CDR2 SASEGT. This CDR3 region has 14 residues. V lost 4 bases to trimming and J lost 6 bases; unmatched junction nucleotides: 3. The CDR3, as DNA: TGTGCCAGCAGTGTGGACAGGGGGGTAAACACCATATATTTT. Its translation: CASSVDRGVNTIYF.

The chain couples TRBV30 to TRBJ2-2; 8 bases map to TRBD1. V shed 2 bases and J 6 bases; nucleotides not matched to a gene: 8. Germline CDR1 GTSNPN, CDR2 SVGIG (reference sequence). The CDR3 extends over 15 amino acids. The CDR3 coding sequence is TGTGCCTGGAGTCCTGGACAGGGCTGGGCCGGGGAGCTGTTTTTT. Amino acids: CAWSPGQGWAGELFF.

The rearrangement joins TRBV9 to TRBJ2-5, with TRBD1 identical over 8 bases. CDR1 SGDLS and CDR2 YYNGEE come from the germline V gene. The V and J ends lost 3 bases and 5 bases, in that order; junction bases with no gene match: 6. This CDR3 contains 14 residues. The CDR3 coding sequence is TGTGCCAGCAGCGCTGCAGGGGGCGGGGAGACCCAGTACTTC. Translated: CASSAAGGGETQYF.

V gene TRBV5-1 combines with J gene TRBJ2-1, with D perhaps given as TRBD1 or TRBD2 (6 bases each). V was trimmed by 4 bases and J by 7 bases, leaving 18 bases between them. CDR1 and CDR2 from the germline V gene are SGHRS and YFSETQ. The CDR3 runs 15 residues. The CDR3 sequence is CASSGKGGRNNEQFF. The CDR3 DNA reads as TGCGCCAGCAGCGGAAAGGGGGGAAGAAATAATGAGCAGTTCTTC.

This chain connects TRBV28 to TRBJ2-7; D not certain. Germline assignment: CDR1 MDHEN and CDR2 SYDVKM. This CDR3 region has 14 residues. V was trimmed by 3 bases and J by 6 bases, leaving 15 bases between them. Here the CDR3 DNA reads TGTGCCAGCAGTTTGAACAGCAGATCGGGCGAGCAGTACTTC. As protein: CASSLNSRSGEQYF.

The chain uses TRBV10-1 and TRBJ2-7; D may match TRBD1 or TRBD2 (5 bases each). The V gene's germline CDR1 is WNHNN and CDR2 SYGVQD (reference sequence). The CDR3 is 14 residues long. Trimming removed 0 bases at V and 2 bases at J, with 8 bases between. CDR3 amino acids: CASSESGVTYEQYF. The CDR3 nucleotides read TGCGCCAGCAGTGAGTCGGGGGTGACCTACGAGCAGTACTTC.

This clone showed up just a few times. The genes are TRBV4-1 and TRBJ1-6, with 11 bases that match TRBD1. The CDR3 is 15 residues long. The germline gives CDR1 MGHRA, CDR2 YSYEKL. V gave up 6 bases and J gave up 6 bases; unmatched junction bases: 4. The CDR3 DNA sequence: TGCGCCAGCAGGGGACAGGGGGAGGGTAATTCACCCCTCCACTTT. Translating it yields CASRGQGEGNSPLHF.

The chain uses TRBV11-2 and TRBJ1-1; 7 nucleotides match TRBD1. Per germline, CDR1 SGHAT and CDR2 FQNNGV. The trim removed 8 bases at V and 3 bases at J, leaving 9 bases unmatched. The CDR3 has 14 residues. The CDR3: CASWQGDAYTEAFF. The DNA for the CDR3 is TGTGCCAGCTGGCAGGGGGACGCTTACACTGAAGCTTTCTTT.

This chain uses TRBV7-8 with TRBJ1-4, with TRBD1 matching over 10 bases. The V gene end was trimmed by 6 bases and the J gene end by 6 bases; junction bases not matched to a gene: 7. The CDR3 sequence is 15 residues long. Germline lookup yields CDR1 SGHVS and CDR2 FQNEAQ. CDR3 loop: CASSQSGTGDEKLFF. CDR3 bases: TGTGCCAGCAGTCAATCCGGGACAGGGGATGAAAAACTGTTTTTT.

The genes are TRBV2 and TRBJ1-1; no reliable D call. Germline CDR1 reads SNHLY; CDR2 reads FYNNEI. The CDR3 runs to 13 residues. V lost 7 bases and J lost 0, with 9 bases in between. The DNA for the CDR3 is TGTGCCAGCACCCCTGTTATGAACACTGAAGCTTTCTTT. Protein product: CASTPVMNTEAFF.

The chain employs TRBV5-1 and TRBJ1-2, with a weak D call TRBD1 (6 bases). Germline CDR1 SGHRS, CDR2 YFSETQ. The CDR3 contains 15 residues. V lost 1 base and J lost 2, with 12 bases in between. CDR3 nucleotide sequence: TGCGCCAGCAGCTTGACAGGGCAATCCAACTATGGCTACACCTTC. Its translation: CASSLTGQSNYGYTF.

The V call is TRBV6-5, the J call TRBJ2-1; a possible D gene is TRBD2 (5 bases). V lost 6 bases and J 6 bases, leaving 18 bases between the germline ends. This CDR3 has 15 amino acids. CDR1 MNHEY and CDR2 SVGAGI come from the germline V gene. The CDR3 here is CASSHNPGNGNEQFF. The CDR3 region has the DNA TGTGCCAGCAGCCACAATCCGGGGAACGGCAATGAGCAGTTCTTC.

This clone was picked up one time. The rearrangement links TRBV5-1 to TRBJ2-7, with D possibly TRBD1 on 5 matching bases. The CDR3 has 13 amino acids. V was shortened by 2 bases and J by 3 bases, with 9 bases between the two germline ends. Germline V lookup: CDR1 SGHRS, CDR2 YFSETQ. This CDR3 reads CASSFQGIYEQYF. The CDR3 DNA reads as TGCGCCAGCAGCTTCCAGGGAATCTACGAGCAGTACTTC. The whole variable domain, remainder taken from reference TRBV5-1 and TRBJ2-7, is KAGVTQTPRYLIKTRGQQVTLSCSPISGHRSVSWYQQTPGQGLQFLFEYFSETQRNKGNFPGRFSGRQFSNSRSEMNVSTLELGDSALYLCASSFQGIYEQYFGPGTRLTVT.

This clone has more than one count but fewer than ten. The chain employs TRBV9 and TRBJ1-5; possible D gene TRBD1, 6 bases. Germline CDR1 and CDR2: SGDLS and YYNGEE. This CDR3 has 15 residues. V was shortened by 4 bases and J by 3 bases, with 14 bases between the two germline ends. CDR3: CASSRGGGTNQPQHF. CDR3 coding DNA: TGTGCCAGCAGCCGCGGGGGGGGCACCAATCAGCCCCAGCATTTT.

Here the CDR3 reads CSVGVAGEYEKLFF. CDR3 in DNA: TGCAGCGTTGGGGTGGCGGGAGAATATGAAAAACTGTTTTTT. The V and J genes are TRBV29-1 and TRBJ1-4; no clear D gene. Germline loops: CDR1 SQVTM, CDR2 ANQGSEA. Between the trimmed V and J ends, which lost 4 bases and 6 bases, there was a span of 15 bases. The CDR3 has 14 residues.

This chain links TRBV10-1 with TRBJ2-7, with 7 bases that match TRBD1. The CDR3 sequence is 13 residues long. Trimming removed 5 bases from V and 5 bases from J; junction bases left unmatched: 6. Germline values: CDR1 WNHNN, CDR2 SYGVQD (reference sequence). The CDR3 nucleotides are TGCGCCAGCAGTATTGACAGGGTCCACGAGCAGTACTTC. Translated, it gives CASSIDRVHEQYF.

This chain uses TRBV10-3 with TRBJ1-2; perhaps TRBD1 as D (5 bases). Trimming took off 10 bases at V and 7 bases at J, with 16 bases between the two ends. This CDR3 is built from 12 residues. The germline V gene encodes CDR1 ENHRY and CDR2 SYGVKD. Here the CDR3 reads CATARGMGGYTF. The CDR3 DNA reads TGTGCCACCGCCCGGGGGATGGGTGGCTACACCTTC.

The rearrangement joins TRBV19 to TRBJ2-3; possibly TRBD1 for D (6 bases). This CDR3 comprises 17 residues. Trimming removed 5 bases from V and 1 base from J, with 19 bases in between. The V gene's germline CDR1 is LNHDA and CDR2 SQIVND (reference sequence). Here the CDR3 DNA reads TGTGCCAGTAGTTTCAACACAGGGAGATTGGGCACAGATACGCAGTATTTT. Translation: CASSFNTGRLGTDTQYF.

V usage is TRBV4-1 and J usage is TRBJ2-7; tentative D call: TRBD1 (6 bases). Per the germline V gene, CDR1 is MGHRA and CDR2 is YSYEKL. The CDR3 is 16 amino acids. V lost 0 bases, J lost 7 bases, and 19 bases lay in between. In nucleotides, the CDR3 is TGCGCCAGCAGCCAAGACCCCGACAGGTCCAGTCCTGAGCAGTACTTC. Its protein product is CASSQDPDRSSPEQYF.

The V and J genes are TRBV27 and TRBJ2-1, with 8 bases lining up with TRBD2. J was trimmed by 0 bases and V by 4 bases; bases with no gene match: 5. Germline V gives CDR1 MNHEY, CDR2 SMNVEV (reference sequence). This CDR3 has 16 residues. DNA of the CDR3: TGTGCCAGCAGTTCACAGCGGGGGAGCTCCTACAATGAGCAGTTCTTC. This gives the protein CASSSQRGSSYNEQFF.

The CDR3 coding sequence is TGTGCCAGCTCACCATTGATCTCGGGACAGGGGGACAATGAGCAGTTCTTC. Protein: CASSPLISGQGDNEQFF. The chain couples TRBV18 to TRBJ2-1; 11 nucleotides align to TRBD1. With 2 bases clipped from V and 5 bases from J, the junction kept 8 bases outside the gene matches. From germline, CDR1 is KGHSH and CDR2 LQKENI. The CDR3 has 17 amino acids.

The chain combines TRBV13 with TRBJ1-6, with a possible D match to TRBD1 (5 bases). CDR1 is PRHDT, CDR2 FYEKMQ, per germline (reference sequence). V lost 2 bases to trimming and J lost 7 bases, with 12 bases between them. This CDR3 is built from 15 residues. For the CDR3, the DNA is TGTGCCAGCAGCTTAAACCAACCAGGGAATTCACCCCTCCACTTT. This sequence encodes CASSLNQPGNSPLHF. Full variable domain (missing parts from reference TRBV13 and TRBJ1-6): AAGVIQSPRHLIKEKRETATLKCYPIPRHDTVYWYQQGPGQDPQFLISFYEKMQSDKGSIPDRFSAQQFSDYHSELNMSSLELGDSALYFCASSLNQPGNSPLHFGNGTRLTVT.

The chain recombines TRBV18 with TRBJ1-4; 8 nucleotides match TRBD1. With V trimmed by 4 bases and J by 7 bases, 8 bases remained unmatched. Germline V gene lookup returns CDR1 KGHSH and CDR2 LQKENI. The CDR3 covers 15 residues. Here the CDR3 reads CASSQGQGHREKLFF. CDR3 DNA sequence: TGTGCCAGCTCACAAGGACAGGGCCATCGTGAAAAACTGTTTTTT.

The J gene is TRBJ2-7, the V gene TRBV6-6, with 9 bases lining up with TRBD1. Germline lookup yields CDR1 MNHNY and CDR2 SVGAGI (reference sequence). The length of the CDR3 is 15 residues. V was clipped by 6 bases and J by 1 base; unmatched bases: 7. DNA of the CDR3: TGTGCCAGCAGCCCACAGGGGGCGCCGTCCTACGAGCAGTACTTC. This gives the protein CASSPQGAPSYEQYF.

The rearrangement joins TRBV19 to TRBJ2-5; 7 bases are a match to TRBD1. This CDR3 is built from 13 residues. J was trimmed by 1 base and V by 7 bases; bases with no gene match: 3. Per germline, CDR1 LNHDA and CDR2 SQIVND (reference sequence). The CDR3 DNA reads as TGTGCCAGTACCGGGACAGCCCAAGAGACCCAGTACTTC. As protein: CASTGTAQETQYF.